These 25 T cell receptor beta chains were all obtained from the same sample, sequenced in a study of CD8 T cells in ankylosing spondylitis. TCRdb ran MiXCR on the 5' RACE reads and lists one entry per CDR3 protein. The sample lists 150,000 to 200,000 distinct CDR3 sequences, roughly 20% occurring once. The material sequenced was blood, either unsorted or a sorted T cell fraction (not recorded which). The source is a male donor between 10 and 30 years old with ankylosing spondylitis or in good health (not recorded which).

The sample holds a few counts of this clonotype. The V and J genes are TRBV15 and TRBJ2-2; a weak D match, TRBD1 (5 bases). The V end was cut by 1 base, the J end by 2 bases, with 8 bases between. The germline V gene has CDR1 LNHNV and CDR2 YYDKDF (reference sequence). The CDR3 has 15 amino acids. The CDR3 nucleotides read TGTGCCACCAGCAGAGTTTGGACAAACACCGGGGAGCTGTTTTTT. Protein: CATSRVWTNTGELFF.

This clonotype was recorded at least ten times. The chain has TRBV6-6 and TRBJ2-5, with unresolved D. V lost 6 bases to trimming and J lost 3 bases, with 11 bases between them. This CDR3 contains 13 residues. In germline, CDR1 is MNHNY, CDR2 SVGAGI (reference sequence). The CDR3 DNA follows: TGTGCCAGCAGCCGACGTGCGGAAGAGACCCAGTACTTC. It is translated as CASSRRAEETQYF.

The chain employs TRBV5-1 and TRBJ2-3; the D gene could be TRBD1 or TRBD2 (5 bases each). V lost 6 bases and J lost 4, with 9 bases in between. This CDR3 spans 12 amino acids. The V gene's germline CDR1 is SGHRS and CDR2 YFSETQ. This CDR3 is CASKGSSDTQYF. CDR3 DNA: TGCGCCAGCAAGGGGAGCTCAGATACGCAGTATTTT.

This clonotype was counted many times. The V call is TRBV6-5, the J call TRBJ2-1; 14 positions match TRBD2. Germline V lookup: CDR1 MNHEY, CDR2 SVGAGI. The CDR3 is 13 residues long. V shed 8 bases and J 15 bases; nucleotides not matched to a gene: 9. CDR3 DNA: TGTGCCAGCCGGCGACTAGCGGGAGGGCCGGGGTTCTTC. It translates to CASRRLAGGPGFF.

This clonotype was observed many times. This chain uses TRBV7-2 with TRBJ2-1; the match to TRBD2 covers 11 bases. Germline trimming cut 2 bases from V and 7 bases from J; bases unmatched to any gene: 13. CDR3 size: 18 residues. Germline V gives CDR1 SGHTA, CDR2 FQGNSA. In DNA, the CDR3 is TGTGCCAGCAGCTTAAGTGGAGTACTAGCGGGAGTCGGGAATGAGCAGTTCTTC. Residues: CASSLSGVLAGVGNEQFF. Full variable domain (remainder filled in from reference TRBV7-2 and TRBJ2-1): GAGVSQSPSNKVTEKGKDVELRCDPISGHTALYWYRQSLGQGLEFLIYFQGNSAPDKSGLPSDRFSAERTGGSVSTLTIQRTQQEDSAVYLCASSLSGVLAGVGNEQFFGPGTRLTVL.

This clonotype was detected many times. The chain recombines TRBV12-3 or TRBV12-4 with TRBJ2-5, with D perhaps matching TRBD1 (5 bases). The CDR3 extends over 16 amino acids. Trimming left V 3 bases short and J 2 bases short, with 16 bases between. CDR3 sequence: CASSLRHSRAQETQYF. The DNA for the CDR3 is TGTGCCAGCAGTTTGAGGCACTCCAGGGCACAAGAGACCCAGTACTTC.

CDR3 nucleotides: TGCAGTGCTAGCCGTGAAAACTATGGCTACACCTTC. Translated: CSASRENYGYTF. This rearrangement joins TRBV20-1 to TRBJ1-2; the D is unclear. Germline V gene sequence: CDR1 DFQATT, CDR2 SNEGSKA (reference sequence). The CDR3 runs 12 residues. The V end was cut by 3 bases, the J end by 2 bases, with 7 bases between.

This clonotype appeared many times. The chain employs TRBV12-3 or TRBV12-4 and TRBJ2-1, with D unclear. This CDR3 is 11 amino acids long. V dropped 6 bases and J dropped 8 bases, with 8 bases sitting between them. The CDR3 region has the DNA TGTGCCAGCAGGCTAGTGGATGAGCAGTTCTTC. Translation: CASRLVDEQFF.

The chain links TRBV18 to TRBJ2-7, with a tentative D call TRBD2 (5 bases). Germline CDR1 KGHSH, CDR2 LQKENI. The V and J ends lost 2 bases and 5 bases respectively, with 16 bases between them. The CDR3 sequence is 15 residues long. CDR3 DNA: TGTGCCAGCTCACCAAAACCGTGGGAGATTAACGAGCAGTACTTC. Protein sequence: CASSPKPWEINEQYF.

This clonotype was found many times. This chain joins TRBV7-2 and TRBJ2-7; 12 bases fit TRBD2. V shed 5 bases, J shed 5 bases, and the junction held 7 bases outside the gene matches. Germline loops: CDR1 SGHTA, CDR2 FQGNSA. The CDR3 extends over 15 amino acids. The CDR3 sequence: CASSPTSGSGDEQYF. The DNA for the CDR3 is TGTGCCAGCAGCCCGACTAGCGGGAGCGGCGACGAGCAGTACTTC.

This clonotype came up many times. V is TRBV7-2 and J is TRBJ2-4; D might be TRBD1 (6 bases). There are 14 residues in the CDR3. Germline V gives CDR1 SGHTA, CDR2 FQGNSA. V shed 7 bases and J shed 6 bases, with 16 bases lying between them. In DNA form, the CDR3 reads TGTGCCAGCACCCTCCACAGGGAGACAAACATTCAGTACTTC. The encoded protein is CASTLHRETNIQYF.

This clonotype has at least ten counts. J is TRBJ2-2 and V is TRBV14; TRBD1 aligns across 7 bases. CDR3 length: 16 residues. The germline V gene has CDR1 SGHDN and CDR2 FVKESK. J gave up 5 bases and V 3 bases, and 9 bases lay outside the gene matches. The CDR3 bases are TGTGCCAGCAGCCATAGACAGGGCTCCGGGACCGGGGAGCTGTTTTTT. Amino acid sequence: CASSHRQGSGTGELFF.

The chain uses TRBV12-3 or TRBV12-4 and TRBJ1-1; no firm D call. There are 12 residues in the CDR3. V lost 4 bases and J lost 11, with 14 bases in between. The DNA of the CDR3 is TGTGCCAGCAGTTCGCACCGGGCCCGGGCTTTCTTT. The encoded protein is CASSSHRARAFF.

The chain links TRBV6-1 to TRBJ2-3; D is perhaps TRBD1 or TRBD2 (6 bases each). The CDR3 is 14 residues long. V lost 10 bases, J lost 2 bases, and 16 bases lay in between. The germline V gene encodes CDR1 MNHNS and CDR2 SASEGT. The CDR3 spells CATRRRGDTDTQYF. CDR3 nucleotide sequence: TGTGCCACCAGACGGAGGGGGGACACAGATACGCAGTATTTT.

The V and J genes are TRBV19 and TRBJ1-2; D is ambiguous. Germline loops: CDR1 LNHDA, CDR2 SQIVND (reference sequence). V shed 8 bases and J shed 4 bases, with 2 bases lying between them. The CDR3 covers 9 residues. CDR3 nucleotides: TGTGCCAGTGGCTATGGCTACACCTTC. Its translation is CASGYGYTF.

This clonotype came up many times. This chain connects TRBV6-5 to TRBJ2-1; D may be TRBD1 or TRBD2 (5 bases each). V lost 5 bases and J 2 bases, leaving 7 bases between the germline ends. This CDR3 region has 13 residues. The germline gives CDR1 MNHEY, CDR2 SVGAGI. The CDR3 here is CASSQGAYNEQFF. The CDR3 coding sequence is TGTGCCAGCAGTCAGGGAGCCTACAATGAGCAGTTCTTC.

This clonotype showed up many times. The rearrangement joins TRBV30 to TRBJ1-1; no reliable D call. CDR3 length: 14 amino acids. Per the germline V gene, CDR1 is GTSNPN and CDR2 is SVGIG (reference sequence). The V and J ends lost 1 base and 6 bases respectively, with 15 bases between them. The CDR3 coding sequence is TGTGCCTGGAGTGCCCTGAGGCCGGGAGCTGAAGCTTTCTTT. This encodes CAWSALRPGAEAFF.

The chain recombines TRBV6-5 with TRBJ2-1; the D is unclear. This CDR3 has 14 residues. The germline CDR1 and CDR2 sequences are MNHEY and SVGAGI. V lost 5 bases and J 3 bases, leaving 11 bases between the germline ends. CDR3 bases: TGTGCCAGCAGTCCCCGTCCGAGCTACAATGAGCAGTTCTTC. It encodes CASSPRPSYNEQFF.

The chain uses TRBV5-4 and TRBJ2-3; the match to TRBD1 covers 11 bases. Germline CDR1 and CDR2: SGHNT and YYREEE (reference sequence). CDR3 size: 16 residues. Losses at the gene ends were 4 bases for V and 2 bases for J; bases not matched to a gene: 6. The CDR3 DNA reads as TGTGCCAGCAGCCAATGGACAGGGGGCTACACAGATACGCAGTATTTT. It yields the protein CASSQWTGGYTDTQYF.

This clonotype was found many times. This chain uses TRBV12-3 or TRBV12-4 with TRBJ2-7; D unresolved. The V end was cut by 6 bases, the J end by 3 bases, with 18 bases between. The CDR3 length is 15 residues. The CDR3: CASSPNGRKCYEQYF. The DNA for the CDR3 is TGTGCCAGCAGCCCGAACGGACGGAAGTGCTACGAGCAGTACTTC.

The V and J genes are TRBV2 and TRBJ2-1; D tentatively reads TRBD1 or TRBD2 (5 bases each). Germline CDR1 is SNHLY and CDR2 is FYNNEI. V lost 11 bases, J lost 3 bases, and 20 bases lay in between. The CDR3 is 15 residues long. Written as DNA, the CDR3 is TGTGCCTGGGCCGGTTCGGGACGAAGCTACAATGAGCAGTTCTTC. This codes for CAWAGSGRSYNEQFF. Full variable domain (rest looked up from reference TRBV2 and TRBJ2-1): EPEVTQTPSHQVTQMGQEVILRCVPISNHLYFYWYRQILGQKVEFLVSFYNNEISEKSEIFDDQFSVERPDGSNFTLKIRSTKLEDSAMYFCAWAGSGRSYNEQFFGPGTRLTVL.

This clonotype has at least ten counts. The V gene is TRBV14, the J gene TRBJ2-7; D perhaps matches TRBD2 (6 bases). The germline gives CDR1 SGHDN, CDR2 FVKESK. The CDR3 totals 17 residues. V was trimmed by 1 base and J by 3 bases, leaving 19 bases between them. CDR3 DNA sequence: TGTGCCAGCAGCCAAGTAGAGGGTACCGGGAGAGACTACGAGCAGTACTTC. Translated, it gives CASSQVEGTGRDYEQYF.

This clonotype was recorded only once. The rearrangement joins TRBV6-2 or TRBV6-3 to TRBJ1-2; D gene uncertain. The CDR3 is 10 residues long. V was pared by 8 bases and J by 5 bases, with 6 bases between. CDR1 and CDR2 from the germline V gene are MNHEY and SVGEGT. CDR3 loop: CASGEYGYTF. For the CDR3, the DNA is TGTGCCAGCGGGGAGTATGGCTACACCTTC.

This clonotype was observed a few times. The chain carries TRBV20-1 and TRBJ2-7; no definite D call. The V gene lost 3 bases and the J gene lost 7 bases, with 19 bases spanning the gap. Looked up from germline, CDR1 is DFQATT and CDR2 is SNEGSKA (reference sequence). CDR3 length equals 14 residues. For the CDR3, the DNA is TGCAGTGCTAGTAGGCGGTCTCGAGGTATTGAGCAGTACTTC. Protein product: CSASRRSRGIEQYF.

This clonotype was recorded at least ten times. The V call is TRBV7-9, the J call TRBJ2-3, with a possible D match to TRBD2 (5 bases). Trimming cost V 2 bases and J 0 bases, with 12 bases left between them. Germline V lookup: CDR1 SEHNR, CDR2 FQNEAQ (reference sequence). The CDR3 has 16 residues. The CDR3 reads CASSLRSSRSTDTQYF. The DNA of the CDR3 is TGTGCCAGCAGCTTAAGGTCTAGCCGGAGCACAGATACGCAGTATTTT.